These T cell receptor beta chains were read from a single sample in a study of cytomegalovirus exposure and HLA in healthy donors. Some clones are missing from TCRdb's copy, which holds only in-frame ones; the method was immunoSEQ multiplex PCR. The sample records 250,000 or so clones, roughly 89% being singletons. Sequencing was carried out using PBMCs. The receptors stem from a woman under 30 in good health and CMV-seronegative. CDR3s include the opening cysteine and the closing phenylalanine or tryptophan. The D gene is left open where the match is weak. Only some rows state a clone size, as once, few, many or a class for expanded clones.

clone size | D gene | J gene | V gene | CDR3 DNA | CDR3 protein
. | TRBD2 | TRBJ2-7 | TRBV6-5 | TGTGCCAGCAGTTACGTTAGCGGGGGGGACAACGAGCAGTACTTC | CASSYVSGGDNEQYF
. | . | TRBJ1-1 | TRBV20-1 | TGCAGTGCCCCGGGGAACGCTGAAGCTTTCTTT | CSAPGNAEAFF
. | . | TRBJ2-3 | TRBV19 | TGTGCCAGTAGTCCTCGGAGTGACTCAGATACGCAGTATTTT | CASSPRSDSDTQYF
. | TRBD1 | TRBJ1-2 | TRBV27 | TGTGCCAGCAGTTTCCAGGGACAGGGGAATGGCTACACCTTC | CASSFQGQGNGYTF
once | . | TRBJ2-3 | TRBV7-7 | TGTGCTAGCAGCTTAGCGAGCCTTCGCACAGATACGCAGTATTTT | CASSLASLRTDTQYF
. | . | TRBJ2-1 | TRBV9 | TGTGCCAGCAGCGTAGTGTCTCCGCCGGGCTCCTACAATGAGCAGTTCTTC | CASSVVSPPGSYNEQFF
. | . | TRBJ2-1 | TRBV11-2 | TGTGCCAGCAGCCTCGTCGGGGGTCCGGGGGATGAGCAGTTCTTC | CASSLVGGPGDEQFF
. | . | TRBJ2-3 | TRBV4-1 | TGCGCCAGCAGCCTTTTTGCGAGCACAGATACGCAGTATTTT | CASSLFASTDTQYF
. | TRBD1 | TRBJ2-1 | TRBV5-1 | TGCGCCAGCAGCCCCCGGCGGACAGGGGGCATTCTCAATGAGCAGTTCTTC | CASSPRRTGGILNEQFF
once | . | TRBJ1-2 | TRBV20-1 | TGCAGTGCTATGGGGGCGCGGGGCTACACCTTC | CSAMGARGYTF
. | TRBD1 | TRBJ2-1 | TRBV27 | TGTGCCAGCAGTCCAGATGGACAGGCATACAATGAGCAGTTCTTC | CASSPDGQAYNEQFF
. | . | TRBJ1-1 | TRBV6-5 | TGTGCCAGCAGTTACGCCCAGGGGGAAGCTTTCTTT | CASSYAQGEAFF
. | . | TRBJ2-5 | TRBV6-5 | TGTGCCAGCAGTTACTCGATGGCAGGAGAGACCCAGTACTTC | CASSYSMAGETQYF
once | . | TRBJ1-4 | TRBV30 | TGTGCCTGGAACGTGATGGCAGTCGGGGAAAAACTGTTTTTT | CAWNVMAVGEKLFF
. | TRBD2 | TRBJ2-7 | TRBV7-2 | TGTGCCAGCAGCATGGGACTAGCGGGGGTCTCTTTATTC | CASSMGLAGVSLF
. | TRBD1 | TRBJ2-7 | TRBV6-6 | TGTGCCAGCAGTGGGGCTGGGACAGGAAACTACGAGCAGTACTTC | CASSGAGTGNYEQYF
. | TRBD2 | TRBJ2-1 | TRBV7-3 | TGTGCCAGCAGCGTTCTAGCGGGGGGGCCCCATGAGCAGTTCTTC | CASSVLAGGPHEQFF
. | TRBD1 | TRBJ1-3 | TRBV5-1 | TGCGCCAGCAGCTCGTGGTCCGGGACAGCCTCTGGAAACACCATATATTTT | CASSSWSGTASGNTIYF
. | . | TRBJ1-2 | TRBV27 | TGTGCCAGCAGTTTATCTCCGGGGGTAGACTATGGCTACACCTTC | CASSLSPGVDYGYTF
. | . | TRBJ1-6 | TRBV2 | TGTGCCAGCAGTGATTACTCCTATAATTCACCCCTCCACTTT | CASSDYSYNSPLHF
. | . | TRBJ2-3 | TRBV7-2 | TGTGCCAGCAGCGTCGTGCAGGGGCCCACAGATACGCAGTATTTT | CASSVVQGPTDTQYF
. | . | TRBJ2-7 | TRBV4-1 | TGCGCCAGCAGCCCTTACCCGACAGATACCTACGAGCAGTACTTC | CASSPYPTDTYEQYF
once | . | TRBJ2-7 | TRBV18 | TGTGCCAGCTCACCAAACCCAGATTCCTACGAGCAGTACTTC | CASSPNPDSYEQYF
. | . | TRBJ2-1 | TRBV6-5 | TGTGCCAGCAGTTACTCGCGAAGCTCCTACAATGAGCAGTTCTTC | CASSYSRSSYNEQFF
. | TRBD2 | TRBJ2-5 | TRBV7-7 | TGTGCCAGCAGCTTAGTGACTAGCGGGGTGGAGACCCAGTACTTC | CASSLVTSGVETQYF
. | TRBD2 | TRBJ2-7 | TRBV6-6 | TGTGCCAGCAGTTACCCACCGGGGGGGGTTTGGGAGCAGTACTTC | CASSYPPGGVWEQYF
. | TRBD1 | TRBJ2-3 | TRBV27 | TGTGCCAGCAGAAGGACAGGGTTCACAGATACGCAGTATTTT | CASRRTGFTDTQYF
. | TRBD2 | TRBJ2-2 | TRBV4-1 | TGCGCCAGCAGCCAAGTCCCGGGGGGGCTGACCGGGGAGCTGTTTTTT | CASSQVPGGLTGELFF
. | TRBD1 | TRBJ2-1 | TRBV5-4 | TGTGCCAGCAGCCAACGGACAGGGAATGAGCAGTTCTTC | CASSQRTGNEQFF
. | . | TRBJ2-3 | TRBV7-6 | TGTGCCAGCAGCCCCACAGGGACCCTCGCCACAGATACGCAGTATTTT | CASSPTGTLATDTQYF
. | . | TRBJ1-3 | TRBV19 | TGTGCCAGTAGTATAGGCGATCGAACTGGAAACACCATATATTTT | CASSIGDRTGNTIYF
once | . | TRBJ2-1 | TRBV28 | TGTGCCAGCAGTTTCCCCACTTACAATGAGCAGTTCTTC | CASSFPTYNEQFF
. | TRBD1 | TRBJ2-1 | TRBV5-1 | TGCGCCAGCAGCTCAGCCGGGACAGGCTACTACAATGAGCAGTTCTTC | CASSSAGTGYYNEQFF
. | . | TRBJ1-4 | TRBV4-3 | TGCGCCAGCAGCCAAGATGGGAGGGCAAATGATGAAAAACTGTTTTTT | CASSQDGRANDEKLFF
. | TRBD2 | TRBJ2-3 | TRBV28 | TGTGCCAGCAGTTTAGAACTAGCGGGGAGGACAGATACGCAGTATTTT | CASSLELAGRTDTQYF
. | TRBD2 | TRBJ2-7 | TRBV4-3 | TGCGCCAGCAGCCAAGTGGGCGCGGGGGGGCTCTACGAGCAGTACTTC | CASSQVGAGGLYEQYF
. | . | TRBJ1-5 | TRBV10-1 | TGCGCCAGCAGTGAATGGCGAGGGTACGCCGCCGAAGTTGGCAATCAGCCCCAGCATTTT | CASSEWRGYAAEVGNQPQHF
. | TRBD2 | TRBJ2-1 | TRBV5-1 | TGCGCCAGCAGCCCCCGCGGACTAGCTGGGGACAATGAGCAGTTCTTC | CASSPRGLAGDNEQFF
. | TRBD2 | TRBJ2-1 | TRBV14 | TGTGCCAGCAGCCCCAACTTATGGGCGGGGGGACGTGAGCAGTTCTTC | CASSPNLWAGGREQFF
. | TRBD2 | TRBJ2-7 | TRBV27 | TGTGCCAGCAGTTCCCTTGGGGGAGGGTCCTACGAGCAGTACTTC | CASSSLGGGSYEQYF
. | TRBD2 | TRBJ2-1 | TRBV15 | TGTGCCACCAGCAGTGTGACTAGCGGGGGGGCCTTCGGCTACAATGAGCAGTTCTTC | CATSSVTSGGAFGYNEQFF
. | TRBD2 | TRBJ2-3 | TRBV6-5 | TGTGCCAGCAGTTTTCGACTAGCGGGGGCCCCAGATACGCAGTATTTT | CASSFRLAGAPDTQYF
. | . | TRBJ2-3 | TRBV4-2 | TGTGCCAGCAGCCAAGATCAAGATACGCAGTATTTT | CASSQDQDTQYF
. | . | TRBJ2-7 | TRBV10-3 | TGTGCCATCAGAGAACCAGGGAAGAACTCCTACGAGCAGTACTTC | CAIREPGKNSYEQYF
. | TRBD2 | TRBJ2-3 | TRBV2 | TGTGCCAGCAGTGACCCCCTAGCGGGGGCGTTAACTAGCACAGATACGCAGTATTTT | CASSDPLAGALTSTDTQYF
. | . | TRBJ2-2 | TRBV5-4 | TGTGCCAGCAGCTCTGACAGGACGAACACCGGGGAGCTGTTTTTT | CASSSDRTNTGELFF
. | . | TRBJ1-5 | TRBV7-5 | TGTGCCAGAAGCTTAGCTTTTTTCTTGAGGGGCAATCAGCCCCAGCATTTT | CARSLAFFLRGNQPQHF